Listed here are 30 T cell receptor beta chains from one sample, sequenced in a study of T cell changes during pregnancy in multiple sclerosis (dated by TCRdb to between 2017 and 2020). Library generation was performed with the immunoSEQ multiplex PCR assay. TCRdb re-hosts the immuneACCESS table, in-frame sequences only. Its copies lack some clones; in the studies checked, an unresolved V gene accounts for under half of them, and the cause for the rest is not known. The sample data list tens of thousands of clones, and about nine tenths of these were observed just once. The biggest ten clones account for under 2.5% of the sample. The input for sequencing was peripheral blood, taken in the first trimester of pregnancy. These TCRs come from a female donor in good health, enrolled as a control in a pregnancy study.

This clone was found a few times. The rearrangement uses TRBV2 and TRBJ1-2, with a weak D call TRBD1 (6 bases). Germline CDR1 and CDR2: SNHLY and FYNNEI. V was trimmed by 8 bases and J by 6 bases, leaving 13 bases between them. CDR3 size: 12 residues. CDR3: CASAGHRDGYTF. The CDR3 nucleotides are TGTGCCAGCGCCGGGCACAGGGATGGCTACACCTTC.

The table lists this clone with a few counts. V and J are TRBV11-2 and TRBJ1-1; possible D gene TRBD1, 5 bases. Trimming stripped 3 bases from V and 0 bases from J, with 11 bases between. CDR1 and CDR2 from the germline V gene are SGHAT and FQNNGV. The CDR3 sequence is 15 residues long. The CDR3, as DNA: TGTGCCAGCAGCTTTTTCGGGACTATGAACACTGAAGCTTTCTTT. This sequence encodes CASSFFGTMNTEAFF.

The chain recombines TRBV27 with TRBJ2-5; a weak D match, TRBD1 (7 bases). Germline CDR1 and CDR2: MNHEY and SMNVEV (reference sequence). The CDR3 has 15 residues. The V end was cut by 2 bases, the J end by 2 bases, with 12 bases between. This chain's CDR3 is CASSLGPGGQETQYF. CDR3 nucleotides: TGTGCCAGCAGTTTAGGGCCAGGGGGGCAAGAGACCCAGTACTTC.

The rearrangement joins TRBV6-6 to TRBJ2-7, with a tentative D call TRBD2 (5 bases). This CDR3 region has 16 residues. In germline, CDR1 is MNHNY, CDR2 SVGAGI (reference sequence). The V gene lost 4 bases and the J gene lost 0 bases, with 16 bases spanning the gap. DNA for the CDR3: TGTGCCAGCAGTTCACTAGTAGGGCAGAGCTCCTACGAGCAGTACTTC. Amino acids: CASSSLVGQSSYEQYF.

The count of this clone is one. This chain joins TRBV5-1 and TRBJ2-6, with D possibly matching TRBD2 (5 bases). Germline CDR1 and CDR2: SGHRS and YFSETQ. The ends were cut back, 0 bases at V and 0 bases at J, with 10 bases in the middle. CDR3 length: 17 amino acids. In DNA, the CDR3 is TGCGCCAGCAGCTTGGGTGAGGGCTCCTCTGGGGCCAACGTCCTGACTTTC. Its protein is CASSLGEGSSGANVLTF.

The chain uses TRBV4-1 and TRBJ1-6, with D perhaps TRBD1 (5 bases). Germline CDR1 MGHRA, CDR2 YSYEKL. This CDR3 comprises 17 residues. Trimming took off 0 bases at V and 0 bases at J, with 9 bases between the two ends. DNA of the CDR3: TGCGCCAGCAGCCAAGAGGGGCAGAGCTCCTATAATTCACCCCTCCACTTT. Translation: CASSQEGQSSYNSPLHF.

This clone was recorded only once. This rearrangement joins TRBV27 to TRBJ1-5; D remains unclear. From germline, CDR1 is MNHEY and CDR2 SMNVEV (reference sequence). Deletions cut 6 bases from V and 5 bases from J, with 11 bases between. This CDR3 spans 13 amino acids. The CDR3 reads CASRRVFDQPQHF. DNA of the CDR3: TGTGCCAGCAGGCGTGTTTTTGATCAGCCCCAGCATTTT.

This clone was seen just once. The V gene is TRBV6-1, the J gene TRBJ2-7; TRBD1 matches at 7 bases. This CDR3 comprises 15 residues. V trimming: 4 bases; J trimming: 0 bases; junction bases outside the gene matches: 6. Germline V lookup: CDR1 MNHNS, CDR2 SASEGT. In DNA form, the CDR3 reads TGTGCCAGCAGTGGAGGGACAGCGAGCTCCTACGAGCAGTACTTC. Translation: CASSGGTASSYEQYF.

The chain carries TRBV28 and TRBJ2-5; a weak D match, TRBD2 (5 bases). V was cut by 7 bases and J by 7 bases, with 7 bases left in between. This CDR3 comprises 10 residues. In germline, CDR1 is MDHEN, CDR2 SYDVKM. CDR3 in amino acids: CASMRVTQYF. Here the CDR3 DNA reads TGTGCCAGCATGAGGGTGACCCAGTACTTC.

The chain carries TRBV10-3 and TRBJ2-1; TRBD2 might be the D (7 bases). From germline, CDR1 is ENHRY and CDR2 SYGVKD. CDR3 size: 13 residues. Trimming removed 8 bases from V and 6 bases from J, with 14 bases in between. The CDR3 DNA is TGTGCCATCCTAGCGGCGGGGGCCAATGAGCAGTTCTTC. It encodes CAILAAGANEQFF.

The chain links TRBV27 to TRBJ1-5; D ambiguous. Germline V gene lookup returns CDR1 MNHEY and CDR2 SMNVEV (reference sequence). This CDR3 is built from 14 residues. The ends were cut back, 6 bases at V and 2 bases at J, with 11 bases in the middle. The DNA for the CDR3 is TGTGCCAGCAGGATAGGGAGGGGCAATCAGCCCCAGCATTTT. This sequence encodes CASRIGRGNQPQHF.

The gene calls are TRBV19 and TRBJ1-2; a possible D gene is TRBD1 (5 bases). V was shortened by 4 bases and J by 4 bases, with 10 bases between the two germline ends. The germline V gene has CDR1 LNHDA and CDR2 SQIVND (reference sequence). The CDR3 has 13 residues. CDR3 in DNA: TGTGCCAGTAGTACCTCGCAGGGCTATGGCTACACCTTC. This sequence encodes CASSTSQGYGYTF.

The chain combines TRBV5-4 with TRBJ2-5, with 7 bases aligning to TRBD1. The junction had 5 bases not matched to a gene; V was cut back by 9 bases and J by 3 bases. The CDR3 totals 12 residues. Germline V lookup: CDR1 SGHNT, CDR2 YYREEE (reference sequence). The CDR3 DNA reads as TGTGCCACCGCCGGGACAGAAGAGACCCAGTACTTC. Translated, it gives CATAGTEETQYF.

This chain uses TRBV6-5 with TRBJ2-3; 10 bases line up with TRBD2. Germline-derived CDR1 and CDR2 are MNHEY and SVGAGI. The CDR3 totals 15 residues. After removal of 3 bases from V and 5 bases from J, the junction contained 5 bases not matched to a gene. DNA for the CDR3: TGTGCCAGCAGTTATAGCGGGGGGTCTAGAGATACGCAGTATTTT. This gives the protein CASSYSGGSRDTQYF.

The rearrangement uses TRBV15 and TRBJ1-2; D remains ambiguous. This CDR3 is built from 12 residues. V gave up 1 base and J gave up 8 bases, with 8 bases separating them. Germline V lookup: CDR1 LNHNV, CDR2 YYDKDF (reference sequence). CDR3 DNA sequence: TGTGCCACCAGCAGAGCTGGAGGGGGCTACACCTTC. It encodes CATSRAGGGYTF.

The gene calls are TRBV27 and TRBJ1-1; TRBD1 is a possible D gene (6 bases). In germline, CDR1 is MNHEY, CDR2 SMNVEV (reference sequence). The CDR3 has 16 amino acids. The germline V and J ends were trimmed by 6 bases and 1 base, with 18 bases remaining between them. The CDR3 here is CASSMGRRGGNTEAFF. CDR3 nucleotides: TGTGCCAGCAGCATGGGTCGGAGAGGGGGGAACACTGAAGCTTTCTTT.

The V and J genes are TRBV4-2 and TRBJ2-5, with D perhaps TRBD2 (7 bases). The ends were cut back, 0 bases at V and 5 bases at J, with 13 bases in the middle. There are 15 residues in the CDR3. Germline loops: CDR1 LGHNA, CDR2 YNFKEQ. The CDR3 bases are TGTGCCAGCAGCCAAGATCGTGAGGGGGGGGAGACCCAGTACTTC. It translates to CASSQDREGGETQYF.

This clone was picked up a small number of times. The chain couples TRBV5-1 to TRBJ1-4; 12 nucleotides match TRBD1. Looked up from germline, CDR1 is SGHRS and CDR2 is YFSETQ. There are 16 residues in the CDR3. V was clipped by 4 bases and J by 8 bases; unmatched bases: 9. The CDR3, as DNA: TGCGCCAGCAGCCCCGGGACAGGGGGCCTTGGGGAAAAACTGTTTTTT. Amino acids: CASSPGTGGLGEKLFF.

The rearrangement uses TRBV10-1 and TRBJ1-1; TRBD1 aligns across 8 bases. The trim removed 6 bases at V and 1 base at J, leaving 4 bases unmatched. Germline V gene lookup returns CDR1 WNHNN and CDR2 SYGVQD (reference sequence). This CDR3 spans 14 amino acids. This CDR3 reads CASSPGQGNTEAFF. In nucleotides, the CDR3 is TGCGCCAGCAGCCCCGGACAGGGGAACACTGAAGCTTTCTTT.

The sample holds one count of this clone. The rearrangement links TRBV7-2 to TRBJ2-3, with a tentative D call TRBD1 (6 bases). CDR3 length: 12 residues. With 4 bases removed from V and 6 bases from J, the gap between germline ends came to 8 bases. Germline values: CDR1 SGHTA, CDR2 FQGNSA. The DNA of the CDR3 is TGTGCCAGCAGCTATCAGGGGGATACGCAGTATTTT. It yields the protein CASSYQGDTQYF.

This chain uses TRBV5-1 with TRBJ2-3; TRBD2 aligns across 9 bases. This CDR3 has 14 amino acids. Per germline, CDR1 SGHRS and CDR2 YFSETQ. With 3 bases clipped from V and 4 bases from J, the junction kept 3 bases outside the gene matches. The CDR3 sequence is CASSYSGSADTQYF. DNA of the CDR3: TGCGCCAGCAGCTATAGCGGGAGTGCAGATACGCAGTATTTT.

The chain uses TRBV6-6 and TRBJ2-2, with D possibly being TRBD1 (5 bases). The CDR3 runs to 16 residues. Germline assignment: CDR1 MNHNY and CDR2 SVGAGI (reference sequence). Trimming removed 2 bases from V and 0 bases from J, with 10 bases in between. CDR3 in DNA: TGTGCCAGCAGTTACCCAGCAGGGCCGAACACCGGGGAGCTGTTTTTT. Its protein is CASSYPAGPNTGELFF.

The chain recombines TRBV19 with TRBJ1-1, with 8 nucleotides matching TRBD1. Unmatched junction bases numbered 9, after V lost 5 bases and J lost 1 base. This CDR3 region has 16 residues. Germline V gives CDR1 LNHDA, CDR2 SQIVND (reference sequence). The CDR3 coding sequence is TGTGCCAGTAGTCTGGCTGGACAGGGACGGAACACTGAAGCTTTCTTT. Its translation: CASSLAGQGRNTEAFF.

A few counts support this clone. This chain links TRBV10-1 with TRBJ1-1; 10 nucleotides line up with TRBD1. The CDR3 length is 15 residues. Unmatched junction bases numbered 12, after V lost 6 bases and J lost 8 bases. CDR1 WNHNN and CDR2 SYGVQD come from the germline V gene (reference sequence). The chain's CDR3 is CASSGRTGGDVEAFF. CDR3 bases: TGCGCCAGCAGCGGTAGGACAGGGGGAGACGTGGAAGCTTTCTTT.

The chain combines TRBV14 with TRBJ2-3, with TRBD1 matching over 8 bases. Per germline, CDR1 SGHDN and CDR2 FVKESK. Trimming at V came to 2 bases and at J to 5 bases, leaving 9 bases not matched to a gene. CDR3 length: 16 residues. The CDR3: CASSQRQQGEGDTQYF. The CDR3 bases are TGTGCCAGCAGCCAACGTCAACAGGGGGAAGGAGATACGCAGTATTTT.

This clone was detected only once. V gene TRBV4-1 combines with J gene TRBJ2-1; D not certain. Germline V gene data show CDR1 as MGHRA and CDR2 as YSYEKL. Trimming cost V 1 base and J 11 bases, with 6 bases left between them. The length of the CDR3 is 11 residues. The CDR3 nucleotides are TGCGCCAGCAGCCAAGCGAGTCAGCAGTTCTTC. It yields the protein CASSQASQQFF.

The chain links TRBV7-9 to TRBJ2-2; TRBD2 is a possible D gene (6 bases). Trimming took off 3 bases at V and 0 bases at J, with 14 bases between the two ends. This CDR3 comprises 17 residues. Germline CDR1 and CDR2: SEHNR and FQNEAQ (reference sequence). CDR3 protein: CASSFPTGVPNTGELFF. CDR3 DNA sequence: TGTGCCAGCAGCTTCCCAACGGGGGTACCGAACACCGGGGAGCTGTTTTTT. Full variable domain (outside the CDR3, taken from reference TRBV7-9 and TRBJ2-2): DTGVSQNPRHKITKRGQNVTFRCDPISEHNRLYWYRQTLGQGPEFLTYFQNEAQLEKSRLLSDRFSAERPKGSFSTLEIQRTEQGDSAMYLCASSFPTGVPNTGELFFGEGSRLTVL.

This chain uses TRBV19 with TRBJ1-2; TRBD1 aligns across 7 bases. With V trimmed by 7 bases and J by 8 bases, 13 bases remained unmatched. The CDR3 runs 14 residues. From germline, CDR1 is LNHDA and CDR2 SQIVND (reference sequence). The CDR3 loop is CASKIPGQRGGYTF. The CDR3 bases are TGTGCCAGTAAGATTCCGGGACAGAGAGGCGGCTACACCTTC. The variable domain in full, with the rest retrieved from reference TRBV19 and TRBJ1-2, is DGGITQSPKYLFRKEGQNVTLSCEQNLNHDAMYWYRQDPGQGLRLIYYSQIVNDFQKGDIAEGYSVSREKKESFPLTVTSAQKNPTAFYLCASKIPGQRGGYTFGSGTRLTVV.

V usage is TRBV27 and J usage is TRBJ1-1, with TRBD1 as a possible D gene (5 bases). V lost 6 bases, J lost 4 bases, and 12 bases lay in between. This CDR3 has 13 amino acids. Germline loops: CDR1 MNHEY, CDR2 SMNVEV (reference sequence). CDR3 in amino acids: CASRLGGGTEAFF. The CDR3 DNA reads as TGTGCCAGCAGACTGGGGGGGGGCACTGAAGCTTTCTTT.

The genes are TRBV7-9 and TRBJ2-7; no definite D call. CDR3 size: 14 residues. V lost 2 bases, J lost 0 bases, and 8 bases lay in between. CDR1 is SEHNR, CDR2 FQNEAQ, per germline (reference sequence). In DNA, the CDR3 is TGTGCCAGCAGCTTACGGCAGGTCTCCTACGAGCAGTACTTC. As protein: CASSLRQVSYEQYF.